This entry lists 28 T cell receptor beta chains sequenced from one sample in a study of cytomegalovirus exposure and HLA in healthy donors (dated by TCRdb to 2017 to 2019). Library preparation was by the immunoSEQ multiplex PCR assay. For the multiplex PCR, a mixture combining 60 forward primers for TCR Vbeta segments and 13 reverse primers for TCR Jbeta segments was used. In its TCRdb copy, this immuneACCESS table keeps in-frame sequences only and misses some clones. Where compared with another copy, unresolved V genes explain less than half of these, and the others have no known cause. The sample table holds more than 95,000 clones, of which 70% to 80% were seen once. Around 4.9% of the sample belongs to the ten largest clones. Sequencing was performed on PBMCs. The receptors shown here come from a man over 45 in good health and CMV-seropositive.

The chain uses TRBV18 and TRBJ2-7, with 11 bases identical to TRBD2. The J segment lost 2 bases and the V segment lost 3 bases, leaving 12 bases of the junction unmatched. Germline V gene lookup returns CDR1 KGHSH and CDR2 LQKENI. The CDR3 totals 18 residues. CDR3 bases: TGTGCCAGCTCACCGGGGTTAATCCCACTAGCGGGAGCCTACGAGCAGTACTTC. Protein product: CASSPGLIPLAGAYEQYF.

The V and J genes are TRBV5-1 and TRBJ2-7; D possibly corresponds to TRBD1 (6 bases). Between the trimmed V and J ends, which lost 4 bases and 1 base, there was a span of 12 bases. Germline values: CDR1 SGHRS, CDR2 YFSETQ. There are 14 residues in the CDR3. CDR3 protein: CASSRQGKSYEQYF. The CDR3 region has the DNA TGCGCCAGCAGCCGTCAGGGGAAGTCCTACGAGCAGTACTTC.

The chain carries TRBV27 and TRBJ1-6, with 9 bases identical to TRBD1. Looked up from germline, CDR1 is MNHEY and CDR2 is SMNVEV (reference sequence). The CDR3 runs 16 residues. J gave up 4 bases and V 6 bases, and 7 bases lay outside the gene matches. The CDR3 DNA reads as TGTGCCAGCAGAAGAGGACAGGGGACATATAATTCACCCCTCCACTTT. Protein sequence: CASRRGQGTYNSPLHF.

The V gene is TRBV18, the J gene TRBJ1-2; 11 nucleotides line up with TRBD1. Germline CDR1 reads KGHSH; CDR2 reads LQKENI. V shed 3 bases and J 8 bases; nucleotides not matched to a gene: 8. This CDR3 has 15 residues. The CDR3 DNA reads TGTGCCAGCTCACCTCAAAAGGACAGGGGGCTCGGCTACACCTTC. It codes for CASSPQKDRGLGYTF.

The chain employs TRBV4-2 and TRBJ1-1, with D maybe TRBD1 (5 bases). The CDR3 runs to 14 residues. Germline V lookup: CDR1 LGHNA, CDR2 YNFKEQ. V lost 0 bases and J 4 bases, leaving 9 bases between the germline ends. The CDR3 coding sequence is TGTGCCAGCAGCCAAGATCTGGGGGGCACTGAAGCTTTCTTT. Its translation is CASSQDLGGTEAFF.

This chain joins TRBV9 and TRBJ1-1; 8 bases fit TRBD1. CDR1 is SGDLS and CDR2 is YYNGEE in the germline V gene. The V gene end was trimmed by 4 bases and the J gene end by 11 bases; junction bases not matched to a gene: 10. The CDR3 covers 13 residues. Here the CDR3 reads CASSPGQGGRAFF. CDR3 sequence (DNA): TGTGCCAGCAGCCCCGGACAGGGTGGGAGGGCTTTCTTT.

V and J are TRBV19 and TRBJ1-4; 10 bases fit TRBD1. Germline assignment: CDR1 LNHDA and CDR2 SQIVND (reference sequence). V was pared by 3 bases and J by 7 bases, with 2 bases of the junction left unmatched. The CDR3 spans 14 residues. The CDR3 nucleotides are TGTGCCAGTAGTATCGACAGGGGGCCTGAAAAACTGTTTTTT. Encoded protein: CASSIDRGPEKLFF.

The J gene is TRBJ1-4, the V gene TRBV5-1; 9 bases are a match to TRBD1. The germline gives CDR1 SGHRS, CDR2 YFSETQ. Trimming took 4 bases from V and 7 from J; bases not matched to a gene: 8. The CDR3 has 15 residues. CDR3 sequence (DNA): TGCGCCAGCAGCCCGACAGGGGGGCTAGTTGAAAAACTGTTTTTT. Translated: CASSPTGGLVEKLFF.

The CDR3 coding sequence is TGCAGCGTAAGGACTAGCGGTAATGAGCAGTTCTTC. The encoded protein is CSVRTSGNEQFF. V is TRBV29-1 and J is TRBJ2-1, with 10 bases identical to TRBD2. Per the germline V gene, CDR1 is SQVTM and CDR2 is ANQGSEA. J was trimmed by 7 bases and V by 6 bases; bases with no gene match: 3. This CDR3 comprises 12 residues.

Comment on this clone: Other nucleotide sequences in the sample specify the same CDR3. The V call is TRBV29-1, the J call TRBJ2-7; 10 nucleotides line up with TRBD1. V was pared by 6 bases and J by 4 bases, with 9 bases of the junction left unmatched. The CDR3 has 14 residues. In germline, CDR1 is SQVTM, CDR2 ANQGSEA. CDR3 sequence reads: CSVVRQGAPYEQYF. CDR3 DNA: TGCAGCGTCGTAAGACAGGGGGCGCCGTACGAGCAGTACTTC.

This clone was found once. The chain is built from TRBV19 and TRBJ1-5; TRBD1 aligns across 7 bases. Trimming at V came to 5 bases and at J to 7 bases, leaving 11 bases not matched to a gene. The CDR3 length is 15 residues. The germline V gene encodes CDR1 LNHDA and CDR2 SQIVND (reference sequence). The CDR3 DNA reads TGTGCCAGTAGTGGAATGGGACAGATGGAACAGCCCCAGCATTTT. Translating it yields CASSGMGQMEQPQHF.

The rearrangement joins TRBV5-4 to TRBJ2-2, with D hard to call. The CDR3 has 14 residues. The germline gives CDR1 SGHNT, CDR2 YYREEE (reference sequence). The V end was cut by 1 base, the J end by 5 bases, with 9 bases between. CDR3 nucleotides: TGTGCCAGCAGCTTGTTATACGGTACCGGGGAGCTGTTTTTT. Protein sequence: CASSLLYGTGELFF.

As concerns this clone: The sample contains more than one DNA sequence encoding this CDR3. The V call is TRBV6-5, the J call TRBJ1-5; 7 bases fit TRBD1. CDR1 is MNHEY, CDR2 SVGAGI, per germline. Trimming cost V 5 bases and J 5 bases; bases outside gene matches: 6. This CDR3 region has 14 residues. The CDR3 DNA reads TGTGCCAGCAGTCTCCGGGACAGACATCAGCCCCAGCATTTT. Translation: CASSLRDRHQPQHF.

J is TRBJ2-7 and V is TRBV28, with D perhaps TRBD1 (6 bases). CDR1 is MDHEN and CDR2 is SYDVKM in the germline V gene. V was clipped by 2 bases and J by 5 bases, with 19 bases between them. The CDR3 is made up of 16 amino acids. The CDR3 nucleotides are TGTGCCAGCAGTTTAAGGGTGTCTTTCCAGGGGCACGAGCAGTACTTC. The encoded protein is CASSLRVSFQGHEQYF.

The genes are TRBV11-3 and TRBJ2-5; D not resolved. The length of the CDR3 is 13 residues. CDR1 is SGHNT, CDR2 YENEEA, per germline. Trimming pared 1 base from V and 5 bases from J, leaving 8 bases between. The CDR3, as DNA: TGTGCCAGCAGCTTAGGAGTCCGTGAGACCCAGTACTTC. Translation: CASSLGVRETQYF.

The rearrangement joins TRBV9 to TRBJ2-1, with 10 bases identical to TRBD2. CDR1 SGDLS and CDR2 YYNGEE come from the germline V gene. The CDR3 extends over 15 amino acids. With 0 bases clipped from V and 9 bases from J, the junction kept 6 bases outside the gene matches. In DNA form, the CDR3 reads TGTGCCAGCAGCGTAGCCAGCGGGGGGGCCTCTGAGCAGTTCTTC. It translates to CASSVASGGASEQFF.

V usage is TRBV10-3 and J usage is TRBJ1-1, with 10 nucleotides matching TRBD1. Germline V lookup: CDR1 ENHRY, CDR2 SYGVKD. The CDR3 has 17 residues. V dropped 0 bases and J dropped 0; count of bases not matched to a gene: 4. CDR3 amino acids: CAISESLGQGMNTEAFF. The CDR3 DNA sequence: TGTGCCATCAGTGAGTCGTTGGGACAGGGGATGAACACTGAAGCTTTCTTT.

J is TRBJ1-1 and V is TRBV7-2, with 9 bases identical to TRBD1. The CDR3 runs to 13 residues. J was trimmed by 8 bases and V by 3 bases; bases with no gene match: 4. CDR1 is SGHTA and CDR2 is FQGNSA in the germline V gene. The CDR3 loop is CASSFHRGPEAFF. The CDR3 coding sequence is TGTGCCAGCAGCTTTCACAGGGGGCCGGAAGCTTTCTTT.

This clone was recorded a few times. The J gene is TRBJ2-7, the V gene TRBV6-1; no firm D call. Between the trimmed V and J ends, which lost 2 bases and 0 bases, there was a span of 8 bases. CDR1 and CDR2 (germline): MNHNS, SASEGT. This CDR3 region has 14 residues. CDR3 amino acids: CASSESLSSYEQYF. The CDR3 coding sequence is TGTGCCAGCAGTGAATCCCTGAGCTCCTACGAGCAGTACTTC.

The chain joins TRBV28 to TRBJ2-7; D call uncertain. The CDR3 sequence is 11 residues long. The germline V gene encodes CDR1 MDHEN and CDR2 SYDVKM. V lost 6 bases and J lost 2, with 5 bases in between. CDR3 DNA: TGTGCCAGCAGCCCTACCTACGAGCAGTACTTC. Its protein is CASSPTYEQYF. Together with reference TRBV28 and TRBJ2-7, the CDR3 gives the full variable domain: DVKVTQSSRYLVKRTGEKVFLECVQDMDHENMFWYRQDPGLGLRLIYFSYDVKMKEKGDIPEGYSVSREKKERFSLILESASTNQTSMYLCASSPTYEQYFGPGTRLTVT.

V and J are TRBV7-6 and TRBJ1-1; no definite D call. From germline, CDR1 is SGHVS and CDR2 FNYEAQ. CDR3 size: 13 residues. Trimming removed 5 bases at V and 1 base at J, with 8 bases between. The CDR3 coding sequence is TGTGCCAGCAGCCCAAGACAGAACACTGAAGCTTTCTTT. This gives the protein CASSPRQNTEAFF.

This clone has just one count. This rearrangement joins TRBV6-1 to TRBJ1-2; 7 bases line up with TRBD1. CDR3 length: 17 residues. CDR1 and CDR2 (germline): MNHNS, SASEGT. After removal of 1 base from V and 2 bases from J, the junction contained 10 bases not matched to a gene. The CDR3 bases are TGTGCCAGCAGTGAAGGACAGGGAACGCTTTTAAACTATGGCTACACCTTC. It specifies CASSEGQGTLLNYGYTF.

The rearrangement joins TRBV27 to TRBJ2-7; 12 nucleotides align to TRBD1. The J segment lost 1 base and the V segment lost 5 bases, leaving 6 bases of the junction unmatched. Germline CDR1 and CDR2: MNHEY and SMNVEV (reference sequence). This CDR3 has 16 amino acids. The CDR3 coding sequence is TGTGCCAGCAGTCCGGGGACAGGGGGCTCTTCCTACGAGCAGTACTTC. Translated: CASSPGTGGSSYEQYF.

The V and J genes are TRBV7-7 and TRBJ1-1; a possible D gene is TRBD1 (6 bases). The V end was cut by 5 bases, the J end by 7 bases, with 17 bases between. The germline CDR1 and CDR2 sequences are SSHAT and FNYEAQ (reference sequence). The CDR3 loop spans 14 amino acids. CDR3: CASSPWTDGNEAFF. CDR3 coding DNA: TGTGCCAGCAGCCCTTGGACAGACGGCAATGAAGCTTTCTTT.

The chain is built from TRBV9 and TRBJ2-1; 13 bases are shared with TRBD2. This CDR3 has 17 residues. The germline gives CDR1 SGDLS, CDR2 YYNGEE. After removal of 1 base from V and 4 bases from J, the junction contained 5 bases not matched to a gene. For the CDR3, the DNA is TGTGCCAGCAGCGTAAGCCCGACTAGCGGGAGGTACAATGAGCAGTTCTTC. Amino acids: CASSVSPTSGRYNEQFF.

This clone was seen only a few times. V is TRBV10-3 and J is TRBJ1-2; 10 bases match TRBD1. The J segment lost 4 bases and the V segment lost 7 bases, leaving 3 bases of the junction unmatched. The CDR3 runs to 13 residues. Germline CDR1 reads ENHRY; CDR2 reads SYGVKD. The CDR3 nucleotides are TGTGCCATCACCGGGACAGGGGCCTATGGCTACACCTTC. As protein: CAITGTGAYGYTF.

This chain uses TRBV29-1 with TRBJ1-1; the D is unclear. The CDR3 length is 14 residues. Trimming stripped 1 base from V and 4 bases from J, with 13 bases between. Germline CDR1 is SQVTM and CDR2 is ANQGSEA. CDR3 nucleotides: TGCAGCGTTGAAGTTTCGGCCTCGGGCACTGAAGCTTTCTTT. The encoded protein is CSVEVSASGTEAFF.

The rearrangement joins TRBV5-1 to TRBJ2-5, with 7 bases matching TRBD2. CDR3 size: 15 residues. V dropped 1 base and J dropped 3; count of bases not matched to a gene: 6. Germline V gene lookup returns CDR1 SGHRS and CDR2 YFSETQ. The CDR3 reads CASSLYGGWEETQYF. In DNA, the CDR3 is TGCGCCAGCAGCTTGTACGGGGGGTGGGAAGAGACCCAGTACTTC. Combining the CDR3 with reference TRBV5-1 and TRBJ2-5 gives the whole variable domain KAGVTQTPRYLIKTRGQQVTLSCSPISGHRSVSWYQQTPGQGLQFLFEYFSETQRNKGNFPGRFSGRQFSNSRSEMNVSTLELGDSALYLCASSLYGGWEETQYFGPGTRLLVL.